A selection of T cell receptor beta chains follows, all from one sample in a study of blood T cell repertoires in COVID-19. The protocol was immunoSEQ multiplex PCR, while the TCRdb copy is restricted to in-frame clones and leaves out a portion. The profile covers around 170,000 clones, with roughly four fifths appearing a single time and around 8% taken by the ten largest. The sequencing input was peripheral blood. The receptors were gathered from a woman in her 70s with COVID-19, enrolled during active disease. CDR3s include the opening cysteine and the closing phenylalanine or tryptophan. D genes are given only for firm matches. Clone size is stated in some rows and not others, as once, few, many or a class when expanded.

abundance	v_gene	j_gene	d_gene	CDR3aa	CDR3nt
NA	TRBV9	TRBJ2-3	TRBD2	CASSVSSGRTDTQYF	TGTGCCAGCAGCGTTTCTAGCGGGAGAACAGATACGCAGTATTTT
NA	TRBV28	TRBJ2-2	NA	CASSSQGGYTGELFF	TGTGCCAGCAGTTCCCAAGGGGGTTACACCGGGGAGCTGTTTTTT
NA	TRBV18	TRBJ2-1	TRBD2	CASSQGTSGRANYNEQFF	TGTGCCAGCTCACAAGGGACTAGCGGGAGGGCCAATTACAATGAGCAGTTCTTC
NA	TRBV7-8	TRBJ2-4	NA	CASSLIQGRNIQYF	TGTGCCAGCAGCTTGATACAGGGGAGGAACATTCAGTACTTC
few	TRBV4-1	TRBJ1-5	TRBD1	CASSQETGGKPQHF	TGCGCCAGCAGCCAAGAAACAGGGGGGAAGCCCCAGCATTTT
NA	TRBV2	TRBJ2-5	TRBD2	CASKSLGLAEETQYF	TGTGCCAGCAAATCCCTGGGACTAGCGGAAGAGACCCAGTACTTC
NA	TRBV5-1	TRBJ1-6	NA	CASSLERAVIGSPLHF	TGCGCCAGCAGCCTGGAGCGGGCGGTGATTGGATCACCCCTCCACTTT
once	TRBV24-1	TRBJ2-5	TRBD2	CATSSTGGATQYF	TGTGCCACCAGTTCCACGGGAGGTGCGACCCAGTACTTC
NA	TRBV4-2	TRBJ2-7	TRBD2	CASSLWAGGPQGVREQYF	TGTGCCAGCAGCCTTTGGGCGGGAGGGCCCCAGGGTGTGCGAGAGCAGTACTTC
NA	TRBV19	TRBJ2-2	NA	CASSPLRSGELFF	TGTGCCAGTAGTCCCCTAAGGTCGGGTGAGCTGTTTTTT
NA	TRBV6-2/TRBV6-3	TRBJ2-2	TRBD2	CASSLGTSGLRELFF	TGTGCCAGCAGTTTAGGGACTAGCGGGCTTCGGGAGCTGTTTTTT
NA	TRBV29-1	TRBJ2-2	NA	CSVESRDGTGELFF	TGCAGCGTTGAGAGCAGGGATGGCACCGGGGAGCTGTTTTTT
once	TRBV11-2	TRBJ2-7	NA	CASSGSGVEQYF	TGTGCCAGCAGCGGTTCAGGGGTCGAGCAGTACTTC
few	TRBV5-4	TRBJ2-1	NA	CASSYNNEQFF	TGTGCCAGCAGTTATAACAATGAGCAGTTCTTC
few	TRBV2	TRBJ2-5	TRBD2	CASRVAGGGETQYF	TGTGCCAGCAGAGTAGCGGGAGGAGGGGAGACCCAGTACTTC
NA	TRBV6-5	TRBJ2-7	NA	CASSGPYEQYF	TGTGCCAGCAGCGGTCCGTACGAGCAGTACTTC
once	TRBV30	TRBJ2-7	TRBD2	CAWNPSGRADEQYF	TGTGCCTGGAACCCAAGCGGGAGGGCGGACGAGCAGTACTTC